This T cell receptor beta chain came from a study of lymphopenia after photon versus proton radiotherapy. Findings and caveats of the study: After lymphocyte nadir, photon-treated repertoires showed oligoclonal expansion, especially CD8+ Temra. A bigger post-nadir fall in TCR diversity correlated inversely with survival time in deceased patients.

Here immunoSEQ multiplex PCR was the method, and the copy in TCRdb shows in-frame clones only, minus some. The profile covers some 76,000 clones, with 80% to 95% appearing a single time and about 2% taken by the ten largest. The CDR3 runs 14 residues. Trimming took 5 bases from V and 2 from J; bases not matched to a gene: 6. Looked up from germline, CDR1 is SGHNT and CDR2 is YENEEA. With regard to this clone: The antigen is unknown.

This receptor was identified in a woman between 40 and 50 years old with cholangiocarcinoma. Sequences were derived from peripheral blood, sampled from a patient treated with photon-based radiotherapy. V usage is TRBV11-3 and J usage is TRBJ2-7, with 7 positions matching TRBD1. CDR3 in amino acids: CASSPGQGAYEQYF. The CDR3 bases are TGTGCCAGCAGCCCAGGCCAGGGGGCCTACGAGCAGTACTTC.